This T cell receptor (beta chain) was captured in a study of blood T cell repertoires in COVID-19. Study details: Both acute and convalescent COVID-19 samples were obtained from the United States, Italy and Spain.

How the authors handled the data: By means of reference gene primer amplification, nucleated cell counts were estimated. The table came from immunoSEQ multiplex PCR; TCRdb's copy has only in-frame clones and leaves some out. The DNA gave D and trimming, while V, J and clone size come from that table. The repertoire holds around 150,000 clones, with about 80% as singletons. V was pared by 6 bases and J by 1 base, with 13 bases between. Germline V gene data show CDR1 as SGHTA and CDR2 as FQGNSA. This CDR3 spans 15 amino acids. This clonotype was obtained from a woman aged 55-70 years who had recovered from COVID-19. The specimen sequenced was PBMCs or T cells enriched from blood (not recorded which). The V call is TRBV7-2, the J call TRBJ1-3; D might be TRBD1 (5 bases). The CDR3 DNA follows: TGTGCCAGCAGTTTAATAAAGGGGTCTGGAAACACCATATATTTT. This sequence encodes CASSLIKGSGNTIYF.